The T cell receptor (beta chain) described here comes from a study of T cells expressing NK-cell markers. Background on the study: The authors derived TCR beta repertoires from sorted CD3+CD56+NKG2C+, CD3+CD56+NKG2C- and CD3+CD56-NKG2C+ T cells.

Germline V lookup: CDR1 SNHLY, CDR2 FYNNEI. The CDR3 length is 11 residues. Notes on this clonotype: The antigen remains unidentified.

Study outcomes and limitations: These clonotypes also led the CD3+CD56-NKG2C+ fraction in a few donors. Dominant NKG2C+ clonotype frequencies of roughly 1.0-7.5% of CD8+ T cells were measured in six or seven donors.

Synthesis of TCR beta cDNA relied on 5'RACE template switching carrying UMIs. TCRdb derives one entry per CDR3 protein from the 5' RACE reads, leaving out DNA. Its table lists about 460,000 distinct CDR3 sequences. This receptor was identified in a woman between 50 and 59 years old in good health. The chain recombines TRBV2 with TRBJ1-2; TCRdb designates TRBD1, a call that cannot be tested without DNA. Sequenced material: blood T cells: a sorted CD56 or NKG2C T cell subset, CD4+ or CD8+ T cells, or bulk PBMC T cells (not recorded which). This CDR3 is CASIRGFGYTF.